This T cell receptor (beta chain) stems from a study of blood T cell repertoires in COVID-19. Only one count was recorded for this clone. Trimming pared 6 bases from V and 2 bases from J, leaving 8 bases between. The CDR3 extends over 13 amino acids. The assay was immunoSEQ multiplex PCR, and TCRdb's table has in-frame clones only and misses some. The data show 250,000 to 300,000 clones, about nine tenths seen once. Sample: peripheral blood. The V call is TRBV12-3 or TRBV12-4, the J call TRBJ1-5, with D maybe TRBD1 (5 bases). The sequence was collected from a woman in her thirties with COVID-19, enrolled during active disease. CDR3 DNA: TGTGCCAGCAGCCCACAGGGCAATCAGCCCCAGCATTTT. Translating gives CASSPQGNQPQHF.